This TCR beta chain was profiled in a study of T cells in Graves' hyperthyroidism and ophthalmopathy. Overall study results and limits: Ophthalmopathy was model-predicted a median roughly 6.3 months pre-onset.

Amplification of TCR beta CDR3 regions used RNA as the template. TCR CDR3 regions were first amplified by RT-PCR with HTBI primers. TCRdb reprocessed the multiplex PCR reads with MiXCR, giving one entry per CDR3 protein. Here the sample spans under 350,000 distinct CDR3 sequences, roughly a fifth being singletons. Germline CDR1 reads SNHLY; CDR2 reads FYNNEI. V lost 5 bases and J lost 4; bases outside the gene matches: 7. The CDR3 sequence is 14 residues long. Turning to this clonotype: The antigen is not known.

The receptor was derived from a woman between 50 and 59 years old with Graves' hyperthyroidism. Sequences were obtained from blood. The genes are TRBV2 and TRBJ2-7; 8 nucleotides align to TRBD1. CDR3 amino acids: CASSRTGPDYEQYF. CDR3 in DNA: TGTGCCAGCAGTCGGACAGGGCCAGATTACGAGCAGTACTTC.